The clone carrying this T cell receptor beta chain appeared many times. Its matching antigen is unknown. These data are taken from a study of spatial heterogeneity in lung cancer. TCRdb reprocessed the 5' RACE reads via MiXCR and lists one record per CDR3 protein. This table has 100,000 or so distinct CDR3 sequences, roughly 4.5% appearing once. Documented time point: sample taken at primary tumor resection. The CDR3 spans 13 residues. The ends were cut back, 5 bases at V and 5 bases at J, with 9 bases in the middle. The germline V gene has CDR1 MNHEY and CDR2 SVGEGT. Study observations and caveats: Counts of expanded alpha and beta TCRs within tumors tracked the tumor nonsynonymous mutation count.

The sample here was lung tumor tissue, taken at surgery. This receptor was identified in a male donor with early-stage non-small cell lung cancer. This chain links TRBV6-2 or TRBV6-3 with TRBJ2-2; D remains ambiguous. In nucleotides, the CDR3 is TGTGCCAGCAGTACGAAGGAGACCGGGGAGCTGTTTTTT. It translates to CASSTKETGELFF.